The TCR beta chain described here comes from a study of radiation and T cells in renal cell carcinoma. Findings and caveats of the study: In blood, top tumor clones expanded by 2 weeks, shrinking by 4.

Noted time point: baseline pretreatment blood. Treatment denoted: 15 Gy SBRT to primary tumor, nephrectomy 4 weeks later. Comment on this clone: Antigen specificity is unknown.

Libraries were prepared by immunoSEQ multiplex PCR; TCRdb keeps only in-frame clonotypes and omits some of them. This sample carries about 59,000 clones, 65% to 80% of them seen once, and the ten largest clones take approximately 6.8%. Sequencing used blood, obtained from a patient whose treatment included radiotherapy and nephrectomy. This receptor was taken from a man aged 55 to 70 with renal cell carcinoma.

The CDR3 nucleotides read TGTGCCAGCTCACCACAGGGGTTGGAGGAGCAGTACGTC. Translating gives CASSPQGLEEQYV. The gene calls are TRBV18 and TRBJ2-7; a weak D match, TRBD1 (5 bases). V was shortened by 1 base and J by 7 bases, with 11 bases between the two germline ends. The germline V gene encodes CDR1 KGHSH and CDR2 LQKENI. The CDR3 runs to 13 residues.